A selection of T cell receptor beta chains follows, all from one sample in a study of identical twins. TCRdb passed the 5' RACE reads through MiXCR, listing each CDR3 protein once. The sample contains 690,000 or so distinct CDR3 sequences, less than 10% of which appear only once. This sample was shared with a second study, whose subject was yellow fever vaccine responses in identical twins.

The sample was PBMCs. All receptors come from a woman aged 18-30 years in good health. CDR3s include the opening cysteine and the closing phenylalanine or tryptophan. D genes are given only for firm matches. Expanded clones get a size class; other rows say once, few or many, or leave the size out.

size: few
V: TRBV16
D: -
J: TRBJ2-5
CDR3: CASSQSAVNQETQYF
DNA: TGTGCCAGCAGCCAATCAGCGGTAAACCAAGAGACCCAGTACTTC

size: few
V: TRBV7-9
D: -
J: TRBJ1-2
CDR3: CASSAQSGGYTF
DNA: TGTGCCAGCAGCGCACAATCCGGTGGCTACACCTTC

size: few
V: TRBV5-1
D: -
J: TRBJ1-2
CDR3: CASSSQPQTANYGYTF
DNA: TGCGCCAGCAGCTCTCAACCCCAGACAGCTAACTATGGCTACACCTTC

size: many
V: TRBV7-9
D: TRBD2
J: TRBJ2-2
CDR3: CASSLVGGSAGELFF
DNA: TGTGCCAGCAGCTTAGTCGGCGGGAGTGCCGGGGAGCTGTTTTTT

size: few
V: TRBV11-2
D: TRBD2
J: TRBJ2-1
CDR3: CASSSRGLAGEKYNEQFF
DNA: TGTGCCAGCAGCTCCCGGGGCCTAGCGGGAGAAAAGTACAATGAGCAGTTCTTC

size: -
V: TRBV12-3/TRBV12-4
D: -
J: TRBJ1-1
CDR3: CTFCLVIGQGVMNTEAFF
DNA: TGTACCTTCTGTTTAGTTATCGGGCAGGGAGTCATGAACACTGAAGCTTTCTTT

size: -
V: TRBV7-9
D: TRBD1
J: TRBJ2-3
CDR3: CASSSRDRRTDTQYF
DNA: TGTGCCAGCAGCTCCAGGGACAGGCGGACAGATACGCAGTATTTT

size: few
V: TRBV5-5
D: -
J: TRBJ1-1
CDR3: CASRLTANTEAFF
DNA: TGTGCCAGCAGGTTGACAGCGAACACTGAAGCTTTCTTT

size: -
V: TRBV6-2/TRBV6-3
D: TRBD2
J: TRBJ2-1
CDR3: CASSYGRLAEGNEQFF
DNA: TGTGCCAGCAGTTACGGGCGCCTAGCGGAGGGGAATGAGCAGTTCTTC

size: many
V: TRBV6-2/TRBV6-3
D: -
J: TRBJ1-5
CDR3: CASSYLARTDGDQPQHF
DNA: TGTGCCAGCAGTTACTTAGCCCGGACCGACGGGGATCAGCCCCAGCATTTT

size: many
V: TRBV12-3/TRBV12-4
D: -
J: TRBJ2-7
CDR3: CASSFLSGDYEQYF
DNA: TGTGCCAGCAGTTTTCTTTCAGGGGACTACGAGCAGTACTTC

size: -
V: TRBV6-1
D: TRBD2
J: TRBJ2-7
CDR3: CASSGVGSGMIYEQYF
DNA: TGTGCCAGCAGTGGGGTAGGTAGCGGGATGATCTACGAGCAGTACTTC

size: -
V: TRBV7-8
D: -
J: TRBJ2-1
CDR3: CASSPPPDILSSYNEQFF
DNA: TGTGCCAGCAGCCCCCCCCCGGACATACTGAGCTCCTACAATGAGCAGTTCTTC

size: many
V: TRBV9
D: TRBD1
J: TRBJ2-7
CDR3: CASSAGTGLYEQYF
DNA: TGTGCCAGCAGCGCTGGGACAGGTCTCTACGAGCAGTACTTC

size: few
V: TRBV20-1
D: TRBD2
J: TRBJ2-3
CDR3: CSASRTSGGASPDTQYF
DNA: TGCAGTGCTTCTAGGACTAGCGGGGGGGCGTCTCCAGATACGCAGTATTTT

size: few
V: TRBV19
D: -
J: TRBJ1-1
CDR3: CASSIIQGETEAFF
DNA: TGTGCCAGTAGTATAATACAGGGTGAGACTGAAGCTTTCTTT

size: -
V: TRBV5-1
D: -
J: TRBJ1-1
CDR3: CASSSRGSEAFF
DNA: TGCGCCAGCAGCTCGAGGGGCAGTGAAGCTTTCTTT

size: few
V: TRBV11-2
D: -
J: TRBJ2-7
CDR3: CASSLVGGGGLSYEQYF
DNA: TGTGCCAGCAGCTTAGTAGGGGGTGGTGGACTTTCCTACGAGCAGTACTTC

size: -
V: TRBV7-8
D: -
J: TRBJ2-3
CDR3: CASSTPGTPDTDTQYF
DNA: TGTGCCAGCAGCACTCCCGGGACACCAGATACAGATACGCAGTATTTT

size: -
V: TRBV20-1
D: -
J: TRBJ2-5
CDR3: CSASNDSSLQETQYF
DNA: TGCAGTGCCTCCAACGACAGCAGCTTGCAAGAGACCCAGTACTTC

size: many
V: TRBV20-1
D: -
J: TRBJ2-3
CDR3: CSATTSAHNTDTQYF
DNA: TGCAGTGCAACGACTAGTGCGCATAACACAGATACGCAGTATTTT

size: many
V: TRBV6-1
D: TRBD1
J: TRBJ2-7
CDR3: CASQDDRGTYEQYF
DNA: TGTGCCAGCCAGGACGACAGGGGTACCTACGAGCAGTACTTC

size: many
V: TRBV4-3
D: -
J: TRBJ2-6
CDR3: CASSQDEGAGANVLTF
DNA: TGCGCCAGCAGCCAAGATGAAGGGGCTGGGGCCAACGTCCTGACTTTC

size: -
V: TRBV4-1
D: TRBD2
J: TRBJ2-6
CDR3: CASSQGLAGPGSGANVLTF
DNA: TGCGCCAGCAGCCAGGGACTAGCGGGTCCCGGCTCTGGGGCCAACGTCCTGACTTTC

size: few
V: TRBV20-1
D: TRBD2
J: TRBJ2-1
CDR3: CSARDISGDGNEQFF
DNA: TGCAGTGCTAGAGATATTAGCGGGGATGGGAATGAGCAGTTCTTC

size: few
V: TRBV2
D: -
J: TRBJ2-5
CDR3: CASSGASVTQETQYF
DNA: TGTGCCAGCAGTGGGGCTAGCGTGACCCAAGAGACCCAGTACTTC

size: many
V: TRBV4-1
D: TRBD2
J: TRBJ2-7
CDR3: CASSQGTRAYEQYF
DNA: TGCGCCAGCAGCCAAGGGACTAGAGCCTACGAGCAGTACTTC

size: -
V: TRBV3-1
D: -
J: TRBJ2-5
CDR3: CASSHLAGNKETQYF
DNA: TGTGCCAGCAGCCACCTGGCGGGCAATAAAGAGACCCAGTACTTC

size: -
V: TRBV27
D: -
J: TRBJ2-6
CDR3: CATGAGANVLTF
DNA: TGTGCCACAGGGGCTGGGGCCAACGTCCTGACTTTC

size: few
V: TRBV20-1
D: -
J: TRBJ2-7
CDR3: CSAAPGTENYEQYF
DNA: TGCAGTGCTGCACCCGGGACTGAAAACTACGAGCAGTACTTC

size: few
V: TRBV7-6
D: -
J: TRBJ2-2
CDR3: CASSFDRLTGELFF
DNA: TGTGCCAGCAGCTTCGACAGATTGACCGGGGAGCTGTTTTTT

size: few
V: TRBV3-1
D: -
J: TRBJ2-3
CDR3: CASSQTADTQYF
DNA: TGTGCCAGCAGCCAGACAGCAGATACGCAGTATTTT

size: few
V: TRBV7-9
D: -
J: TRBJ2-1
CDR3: CASSLVRVPRQFF
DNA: TGTGCCAGCAGCTTAGTGCGGGTGCCGCGGCAGTTCTTC

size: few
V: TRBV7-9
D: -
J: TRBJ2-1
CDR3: CASSFLVSWEQFF
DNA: TGTGCCAGCAGCTTTCTGGTCTCCTGGGAGCAGTTCTTC

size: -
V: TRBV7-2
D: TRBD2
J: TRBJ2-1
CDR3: CASSSTGTSRINEQFF
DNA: TGTGCCAGCAGCTCAACCGGGACTAGTAGGATCAATGAGCAGTTCTTC

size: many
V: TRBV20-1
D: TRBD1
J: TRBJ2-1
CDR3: CSTQGSGDEQFF
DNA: TGCAGTACACAGGGGTCCGGGGATGAGCAGTTCTTC

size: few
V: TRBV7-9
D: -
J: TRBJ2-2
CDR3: CASSGAGEGLSGELFF
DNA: TGTGCCAGCAGCGGAGCAGGGGAGGGTTTGTCCGGGGAGCTGTTTTTT